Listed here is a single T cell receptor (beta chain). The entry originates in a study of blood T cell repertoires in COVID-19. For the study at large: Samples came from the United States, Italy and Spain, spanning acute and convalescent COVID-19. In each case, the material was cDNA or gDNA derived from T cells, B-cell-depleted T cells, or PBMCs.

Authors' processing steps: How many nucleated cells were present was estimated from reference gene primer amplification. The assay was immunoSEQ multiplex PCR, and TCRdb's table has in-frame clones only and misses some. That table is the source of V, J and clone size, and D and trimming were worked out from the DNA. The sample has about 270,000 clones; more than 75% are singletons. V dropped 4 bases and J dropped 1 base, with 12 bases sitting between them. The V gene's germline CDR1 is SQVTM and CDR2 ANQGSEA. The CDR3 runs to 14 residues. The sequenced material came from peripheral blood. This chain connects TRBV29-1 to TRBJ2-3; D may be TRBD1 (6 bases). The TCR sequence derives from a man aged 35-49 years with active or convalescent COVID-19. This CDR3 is CSVAGGKGTDTQYF. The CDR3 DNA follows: TGCAGCGTTGCTGGGGGCAAGGGCACAGATACGCAGTATTTT.